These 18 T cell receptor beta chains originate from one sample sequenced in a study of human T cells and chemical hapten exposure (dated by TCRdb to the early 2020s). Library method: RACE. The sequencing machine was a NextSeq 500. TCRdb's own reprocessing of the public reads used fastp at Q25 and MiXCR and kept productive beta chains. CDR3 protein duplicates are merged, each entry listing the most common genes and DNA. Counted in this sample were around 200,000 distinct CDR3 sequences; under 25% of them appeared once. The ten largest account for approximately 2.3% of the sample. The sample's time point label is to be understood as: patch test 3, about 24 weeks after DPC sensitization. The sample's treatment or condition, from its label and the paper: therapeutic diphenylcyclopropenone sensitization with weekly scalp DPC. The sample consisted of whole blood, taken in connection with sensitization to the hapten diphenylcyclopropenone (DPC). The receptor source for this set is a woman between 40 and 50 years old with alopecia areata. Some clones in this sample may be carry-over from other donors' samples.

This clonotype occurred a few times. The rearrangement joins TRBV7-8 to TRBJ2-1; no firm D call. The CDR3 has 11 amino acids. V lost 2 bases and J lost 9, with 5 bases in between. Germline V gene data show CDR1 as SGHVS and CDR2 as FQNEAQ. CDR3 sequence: CASSLPREQFF. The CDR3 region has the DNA TGTGCCAGCAGCTTACCCCGTGAGCAGTTCTTC. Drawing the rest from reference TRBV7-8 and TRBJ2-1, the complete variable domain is GAGVSQSPRYKVAKRGQDVALRCDPISGHVSLFWYQQALGQGPEFLTYFQNEAQLDKSGLPSDRFFAERPEGSVSTLKIQRTQQEDSAVYLCASSLPREQFFGPGTRLTVL.

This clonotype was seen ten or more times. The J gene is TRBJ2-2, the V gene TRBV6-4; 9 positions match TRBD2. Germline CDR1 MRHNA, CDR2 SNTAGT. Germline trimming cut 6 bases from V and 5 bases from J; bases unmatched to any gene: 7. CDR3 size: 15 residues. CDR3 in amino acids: CASRATSGLTGELFF. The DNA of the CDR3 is TGTGCCAGCAGAGCTACTAGCGGGTTAACCGGGGAGCTGTTTTTT.

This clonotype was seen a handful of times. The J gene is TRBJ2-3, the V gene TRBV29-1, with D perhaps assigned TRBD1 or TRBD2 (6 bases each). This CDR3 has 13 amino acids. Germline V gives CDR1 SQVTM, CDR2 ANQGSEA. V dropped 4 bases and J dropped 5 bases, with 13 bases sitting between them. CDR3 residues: CSVAGGSEDTQYF. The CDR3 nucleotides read TGCAGCGTTGCCGGGGGCTCAGAAGATACGCAGTATTTT.

CDR3 sequence: CSVVHGSYEQYF. The CDR3 bases are TGCAGCGTTGTCCACGGGAGTTACGAGCAGTACTTC. The chain couples TRBV29-1 to TRBJ2-7, with D maybe TRBD2 (6 bases). This CDR3 spans 12 amino acids. Germline loops: CDR1 SQVTM, CDR2 ANQGSEA. Deletions cut 4 bases from V and 4 bases from J, with 11 bases between.

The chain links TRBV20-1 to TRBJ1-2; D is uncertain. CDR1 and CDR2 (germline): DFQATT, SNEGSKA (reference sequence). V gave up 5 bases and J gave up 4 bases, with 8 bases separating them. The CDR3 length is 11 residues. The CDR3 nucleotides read TGCAGTGCTCCGGCGGTCTATGGCTACACCTTC. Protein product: CSAPAVYGYTF.

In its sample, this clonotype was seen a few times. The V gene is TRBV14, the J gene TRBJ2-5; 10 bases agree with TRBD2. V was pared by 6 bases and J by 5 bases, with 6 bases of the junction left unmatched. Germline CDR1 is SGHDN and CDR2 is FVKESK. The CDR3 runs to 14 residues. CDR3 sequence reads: CASSPSGRGETQYF. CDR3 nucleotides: TGTGCCAGCAGTCCTAGCGGGAGAGGGGAGACCCAGTACTTC.

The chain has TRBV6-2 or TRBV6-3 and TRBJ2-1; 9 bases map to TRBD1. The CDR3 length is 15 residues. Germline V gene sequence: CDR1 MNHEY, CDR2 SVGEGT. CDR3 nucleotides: TGTGCAAACGCAGCAACAGGGGGCCCCTACAATGAGCAGTTCTTC. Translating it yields CANAATGGPYNEQFF.

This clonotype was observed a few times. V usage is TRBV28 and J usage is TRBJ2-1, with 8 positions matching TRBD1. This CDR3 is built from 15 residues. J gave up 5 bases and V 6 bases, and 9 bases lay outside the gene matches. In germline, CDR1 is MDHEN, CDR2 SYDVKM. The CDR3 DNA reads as TGTGCCAGCAGCTTCCAGGGGGCATCCCACAATGAGCAGTTCTTC. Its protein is CASSFQGASHNEQFF.

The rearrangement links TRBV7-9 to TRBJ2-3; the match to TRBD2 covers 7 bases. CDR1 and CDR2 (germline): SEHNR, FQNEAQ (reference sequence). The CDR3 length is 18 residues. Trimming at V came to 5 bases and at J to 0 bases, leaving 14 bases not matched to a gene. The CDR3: CASSVGKSGTSSTDTQYF. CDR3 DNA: TGTGCCAGCAGCGTAGGCAAAAGCGGGACGTCTAGCACAGATACGCAGTATTTT.

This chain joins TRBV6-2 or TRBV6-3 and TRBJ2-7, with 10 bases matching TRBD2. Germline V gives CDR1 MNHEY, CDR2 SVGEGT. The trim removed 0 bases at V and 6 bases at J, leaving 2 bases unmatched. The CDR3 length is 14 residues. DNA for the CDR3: TGTGCCAGCAGTTACTCGGCTAGCGGGAGCGAGCAGTACTTC. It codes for CASSYSASGSEQYF.

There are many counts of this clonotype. CDR3 coding DNA: TGCGCCAGCAGCCAAGTCCCCGGTCCGGAGCAGTACTTC. Amino acid sequence: CASSQVPGPEQYF. The chain uses TRBV4-1 and TRBJ2-7; D gene ambiguous. Germline V CDR1 and CDR2: MGHRA, YSYEKL. The CDR3 is 13 residues long. The V gene lost 1 base and the J gene lost 7 bases, with 11 bases spanning the gap.

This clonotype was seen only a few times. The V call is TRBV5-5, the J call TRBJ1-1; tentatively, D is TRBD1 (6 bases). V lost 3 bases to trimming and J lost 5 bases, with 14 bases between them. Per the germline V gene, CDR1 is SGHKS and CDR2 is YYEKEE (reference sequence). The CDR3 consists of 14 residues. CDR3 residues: CASSYEWGQTEAFF. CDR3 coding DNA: TGTGCCAGCAGCTATGAGTGGGGGCAGACTGAAGCTTTCTTT.

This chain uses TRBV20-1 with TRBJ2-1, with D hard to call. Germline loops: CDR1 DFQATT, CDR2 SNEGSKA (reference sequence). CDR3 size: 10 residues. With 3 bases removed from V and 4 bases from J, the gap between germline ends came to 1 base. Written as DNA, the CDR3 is TGCAGTGCTAGGTACAATGAGCAGTTCTTC. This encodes CSARYNEQFF.

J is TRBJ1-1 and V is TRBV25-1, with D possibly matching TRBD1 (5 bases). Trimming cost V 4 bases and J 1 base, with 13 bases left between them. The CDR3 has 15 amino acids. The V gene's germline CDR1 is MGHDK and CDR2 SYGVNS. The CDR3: CASSAPGTGNTEAFF. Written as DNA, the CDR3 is TGTGCCAGCAGTGCGCCTGGGACGGGGAACACTGAAGCTTTCTTT.

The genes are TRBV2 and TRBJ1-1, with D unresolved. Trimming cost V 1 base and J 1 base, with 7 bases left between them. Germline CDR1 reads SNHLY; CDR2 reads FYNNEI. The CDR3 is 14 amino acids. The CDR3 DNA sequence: TGTGCCAGCAGTGAAGGTCGGGGGAACACTGAAGCTTTCTTT. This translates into CASSEGRGNTEAFF.

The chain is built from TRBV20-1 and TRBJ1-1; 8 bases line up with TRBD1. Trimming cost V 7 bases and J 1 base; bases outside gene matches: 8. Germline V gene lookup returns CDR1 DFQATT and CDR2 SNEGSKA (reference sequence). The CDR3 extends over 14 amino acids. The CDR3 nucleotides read TGCAGTGTCTCACCGGGACAGGCGAACACTGAAGCTTTCTTT. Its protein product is CSVSPGQANTEAFF.

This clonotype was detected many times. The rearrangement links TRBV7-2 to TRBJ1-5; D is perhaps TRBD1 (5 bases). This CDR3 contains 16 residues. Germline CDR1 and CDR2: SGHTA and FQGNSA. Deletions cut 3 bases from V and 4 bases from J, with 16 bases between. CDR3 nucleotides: TGTGCCAGCAGCTTGTACTCCGGGACGGGGAATCAGCCCCAGCATTTT. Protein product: CASSLYSGTGNQPQHF.

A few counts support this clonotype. The CDR3 spells CSVQDSGTETQYF. In DNA, the CDR3 is TGCAGTGTTCAGGACAGTGGTACAGAGACCCAGTACTTC. This chain joins TRBV20-1 and TRBJ2-5; a possible D gene is TRBD1 (6 bases). V gave up 7 bases and J gave up 4 bases, with 16 bases separating them. This CDR3 has 13 amino acids. CDR1 is DFQATT, CDR2 SNEGSKA, per germline (reference sequence).